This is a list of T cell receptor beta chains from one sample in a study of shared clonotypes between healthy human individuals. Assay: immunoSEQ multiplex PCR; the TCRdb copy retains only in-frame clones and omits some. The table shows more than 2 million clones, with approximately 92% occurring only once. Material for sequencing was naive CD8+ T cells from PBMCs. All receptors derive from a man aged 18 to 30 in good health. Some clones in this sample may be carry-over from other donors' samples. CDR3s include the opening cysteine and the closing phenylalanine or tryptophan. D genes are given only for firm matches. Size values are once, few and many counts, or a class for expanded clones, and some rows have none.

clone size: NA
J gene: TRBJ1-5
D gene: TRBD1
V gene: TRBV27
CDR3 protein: CASSPPRQGRNQPQHF
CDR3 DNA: TGTGCCAGCAGTCCGCCGAGACAGGGTAGAAATCAGCCCCAGCATTTT

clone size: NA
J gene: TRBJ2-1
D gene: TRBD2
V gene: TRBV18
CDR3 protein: CASSPSTSGSYNEQFF
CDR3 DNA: TGTGCCAGCTCACCCTCGACTAGCGGGAGCTACAATGAGCAGTTCTTC

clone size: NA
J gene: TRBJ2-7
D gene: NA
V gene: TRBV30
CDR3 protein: CAWSVRNGRYPEQYF
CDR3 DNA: TGTGCCTGGAGTGTACGAAACGGGAGATACCCCGAGCAGTACTTC

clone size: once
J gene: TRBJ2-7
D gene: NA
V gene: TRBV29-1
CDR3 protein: CSARGRLYEQYF
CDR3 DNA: TGCAGCGCACGGGGCAGGCTCTACGAGCAGTACTTC

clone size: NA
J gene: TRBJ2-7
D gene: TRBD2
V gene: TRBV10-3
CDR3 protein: CATATSGSGNEQYF
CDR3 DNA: TGTGCCACCGCAACTAGCGGGAGTGGGAACGAGCAGTACTTC

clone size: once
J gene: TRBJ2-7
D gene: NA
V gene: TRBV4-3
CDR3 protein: CASSQALTGISYEQYF
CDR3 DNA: TGCGCCAGCAGCCAAGCGCTGACCGGGATTAGTTACGAGCAGTACTTC

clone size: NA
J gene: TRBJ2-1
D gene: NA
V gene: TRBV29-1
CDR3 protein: CSVVAGTYNEQFF
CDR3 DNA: TGCAGCGTTGTGGCAGGGACCTACAATGAGCAGTTCTTC

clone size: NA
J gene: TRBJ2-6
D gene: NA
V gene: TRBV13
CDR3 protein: CASSTEGGTGANVLTF
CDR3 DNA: TGTGCCAGCAGCACAGAGGGCGGTACTGGGGCCAACGTCCTGACTTTC

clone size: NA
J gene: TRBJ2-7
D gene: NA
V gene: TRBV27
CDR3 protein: CASSPTTATYEQYF
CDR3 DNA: TGTGCCAGCAGTCCTACGACAGCCACCTACGAGCAGTACTTC

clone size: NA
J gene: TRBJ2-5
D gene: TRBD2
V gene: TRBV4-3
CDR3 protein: CASSQEGAGGTQETQYF
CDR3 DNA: TGCGCCAGCAGCCAAGAGGGGGCGGGAGGAACACAAGAGACCCAGTACTTC

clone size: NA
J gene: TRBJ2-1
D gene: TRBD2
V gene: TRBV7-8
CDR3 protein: CASSLAALDEREWYNEQFF
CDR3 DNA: TGTGCCAGCAGCTTAGCAGCACTAGATGAGCGGGAGTGGTACAATGAGCAGTTCTTC

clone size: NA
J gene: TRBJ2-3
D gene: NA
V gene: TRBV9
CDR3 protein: CASSETGTSTDTQYF
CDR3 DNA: TGTGCCAGCAGCGAGACTGGGACAAGCACAGATACGCAGTATTTT

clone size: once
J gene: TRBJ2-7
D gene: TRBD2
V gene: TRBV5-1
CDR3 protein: CASSFYGLTGGLAGEISYEQYF
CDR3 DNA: TGCGCCAGCAGCTTTTACGGGCTAACAGGGGGACTAGCGGGAGAGATCTCCTACGAGCAGTACTTC

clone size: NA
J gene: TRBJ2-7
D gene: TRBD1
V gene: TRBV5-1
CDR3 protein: CASSATGAYEQYF
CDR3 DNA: TGCGCCAGCAGCGCGACAGGGGCCTACGAGCAGTACTTC

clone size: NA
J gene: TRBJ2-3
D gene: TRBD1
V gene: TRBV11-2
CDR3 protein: CASSGSGTGGIGTDTQYF
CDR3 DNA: TGTGCCAGCAGCGGATCCGGGACAGGGGGAATTGGGACAGATACGCAGTATTTT

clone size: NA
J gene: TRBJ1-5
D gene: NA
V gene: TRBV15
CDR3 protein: CATGGDSNQPQHF
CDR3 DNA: TGTGCCACCGGTGGGGATAGCAATCAGCCCCAGCATTTT

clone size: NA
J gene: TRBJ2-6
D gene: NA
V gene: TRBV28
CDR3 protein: CASSSPRLDDPGANVLTF
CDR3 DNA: TGTGCCAGCAGTTCACCCCGACTAGACGACCCTGGGGCCAACGTCCTGACTTTC

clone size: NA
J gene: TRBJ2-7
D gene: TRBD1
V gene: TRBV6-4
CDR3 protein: CASTCEALEGQGTYEQYF
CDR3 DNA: TGTGCCAGCACGTGCGAAGCACTAGAAGGACAGGGGACGTACGAGCAGTACTTC

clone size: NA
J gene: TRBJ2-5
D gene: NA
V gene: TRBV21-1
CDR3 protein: CASTGGQETQYF
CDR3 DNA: TGTGCCAGCACGGGGGGTCAAGAGACCCAGTACTTC

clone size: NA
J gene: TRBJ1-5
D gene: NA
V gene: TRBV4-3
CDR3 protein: CASSQGSGINQPQHF
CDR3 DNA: TGCGCCAGCAGCCAAGGGTCGGGTATCAATCAGCCCCAGCATTTT

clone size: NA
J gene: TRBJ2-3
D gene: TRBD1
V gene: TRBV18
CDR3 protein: CASSPGQRIYTDTQYF
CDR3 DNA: TGTGCCAGCTCACCGGGACAGCGTATTTACACAGATACGCAGTATTTT

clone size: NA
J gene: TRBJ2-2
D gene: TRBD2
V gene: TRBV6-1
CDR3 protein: CASSGLTSGRPNTGELFF
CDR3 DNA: TGTGCCAGCAGTGGGCTGACTAGCGGGAGGCCGAACACCGGGGAGCTGTTTTTT

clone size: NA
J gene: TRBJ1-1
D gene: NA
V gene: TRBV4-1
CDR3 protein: CASSQGWTEAFF
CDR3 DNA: TGCGCCAGCAGCCAAGGGTGGACTGAAGCTTTCTTT

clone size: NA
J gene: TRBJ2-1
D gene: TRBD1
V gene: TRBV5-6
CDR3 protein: CASSIPGTGLYDEQFF
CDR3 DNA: TGTGCCAGCAGCATCCCCGGGACAGGGCTATACGATGAGCAGTTCTTC

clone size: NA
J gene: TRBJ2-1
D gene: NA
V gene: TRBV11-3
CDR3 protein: CASSQYGGDGEQFF
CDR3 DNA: TGTGCCAGCAGCCAGTATGGAGGTGACGGTGAGCAGTTCTTC

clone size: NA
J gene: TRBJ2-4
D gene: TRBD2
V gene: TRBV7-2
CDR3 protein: CASSTYLGREGVKNIQYF
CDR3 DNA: TGTGCCAGCAGCACATACCTAGGGCGGGAGGGCGTCAAAAACATTCAGTACTTC